The 10 T cell receptor beta chains in this list originate from one sample, sequenced in a study of cytomegalovirus exposure and HLA in healthy donors. Amplification used 60 Vbeta primers and 13 Jbeta primers. Some clones are missing from TCRdb's copy, which holds only in-frame ones; the method was immunoSEQ multiplex PCR. This table has approximately 110,000 clones, 15% appearing once. Specimen: PBMCs. Receptors originate from a woman younger than 35 in good health and CMV-seronegative.

This chain uses TRBV6-5 with TRBJ2-3, with D perhaps matching TRBD1 (5 bases). Germline values: CDR1 MNHEY, CDR2 SVGAGI. This CDR3 contains 15 residues. V was trimmed by 3 bases and J by 6 bases, leaving 16 bases between them. In DNA, the CDR3 is TGTGCCAGCAGTTATGGGCGGCCAGGGCGGGATACGCAGTATTTT. This codes for CASSYGRPGRDTQYF.

The J gene is TRBJ2-7, the V gene TRBV6-5, with D tentatively TRBD2 (5 bases). Trimming removed 5 bases from V and 2 bases from J, with 13 bases in between. The CDR3 loop spans 14 amino acids. CDR1 and CDR2 from the germline V gene are MNHEY and SVGAGI. In DNA form, the CDR3 reads TGTGCCAGCAGTCCTCGGACTCCTCCCTACGAGCAGTACTTC. This gives the protein CASSPRTPPYEQYF.

The chain employs TRBV7-9 and TRBJ2-2, with TRBD1 matching 8 bases. Germline V gives CDR1 SEHNR, CDR2 FQNEAQ (reference sequence). The CDR3 totals 16 residues. The V and J ends lost 5 bases and 2 bases, in that order; junction bases with no gene match: 7. CDR3 sequence: CASSARQGTNTGELFF. Written as DNA, the CDR3 is TGTGCCAGCAGCGCCCGACAGGGGACTAACACCGGGGAGCTGTTTTTT.

The chain couples TRBV4-1 to TRBJ1-4; 7 bases are a match to TRBD1. The V segment lost 2 bases and the J segment 10 bases; nucleotides outside the gene matches: 7. This CDR3 contains 14 residues. CDR1 is MGHRA, CDR2 YSYEKL, per germline. CDR3 region: CASSQSRGTRKLFF. DNA for the CDR3: TGCGCCAGCAGCCAATCCAGGGGGACGAGAAAACTGTTTTTT.

In this sample, this clone turned up a few times. The V and J genes are TRBV29-1 and TRBJ1-5; 7 bases are a match to TRBD1. The CDR3 spans 11 residues. After removal of 4 bases from V and 10 bases from J, the junction contained 4 bases not matched to a gene. CDR1 SQVTM and CDR2 ANQGSEA come from the germline V gene. CDR3 sequence: CSVGQGGPQHF. The CDR3 DNA follows: TGCAGCGTTGGTCAGGGGGGTCCCCAGCATTTT.

The chain has TRBV7-2 and TRBJ2-7; 14 positions agree with TRBD2. This CDR3 spans 16 amino acids. Looked up from germline, CDR1 is SGHTA and CDR2 is FQGNSA. J gave up 5 bases and V 4 bases, and 7 bases lay outside the gene matches. The CDR3: CASSSPGLAGVNEQYF. Written as DNA, the CDR3 is TGTGCCAGCAGCTCTCCGGGACTAGCGGGAGTAAACGAGCAGTACTTC.

The chain couples TRBV30 to TRBJ1-6; TRBD1 might be the D (6 bases). V was shortened by 8 bases and J by 2 bases, with 13 bases between the two germline ends. This CDR3 is built from 14 residues. Germline CDR1 is GTSNPN and CDR2 is SVGIG (reference sequence). CDR3 amino acids: CAVPRDTYNSPLHF. CDR3 in DNA: TGTGCCGTGCCTCGGGACACCTATAATTCACCCCTCCACTTT. Full variable domain (rest looked up from reference TRBV30 and TRBJ1-6): SQTIHQWPATLVQPVGSPLSLECTVEGTSNPNLYWYRQAAGRGLQLLFYSVGIGQISSEVPQNLSASRPQDRQFILSSKKLLLSDSGFYLCAVPRDTYNSPLHFGNGTRLTVT.

The gene calls are TRBV27 and TRBJ1-2, with D hard to call. V was trimmed by 3 bases and J by 5 bases, leaving 10 bases between them. Germline-derived CDR1 and CDR2 are MNHEY and SMNVEV (reference sequence). CDR3 length equals 13 residues. The CDR3 DNA reads TGTGCCAGCAGTTTGAAGGGAGATTATGGCTACACCTTC. It yields the protein CASSLKGDYGYTF.

This clone appeared a few times. Within the sample, other DNA sequences also encode this same CDR3. This CDR3 is CASSIYRGEDQPQHF. As DNA, the CDR3 is TGTGCCAGTAGTATTTACAGGGGGGAGGATCAGCCCCAGCATTTT. This chain joins TRBV19 and TRBJ1-5, with 8 bases that match TRBD1. Germline CDR1 is LNHDA and CDR2 is SQIVND (reference sequence). This CDR3 region has 15 residues. With V trimmed by 3 bases and J by 5 bases, 6 bases remained unmatched. Complete variable domain (other parts from reference TRBV19 and TRBJ1-5): DGGITQSPKYLFRKEGQNVTLSCEQNLNHDAMYWYRQDPGQGLRLIYYSQIVNDFQKGDIAEGYSVSREKKESFPLTVTSAQKNPTAFYLCASSIYRGEDQPQHFGDGTRLSIL.

This clone was seen ten or more times. The chain links TRBV5-1 to TRBJ1-1, with unresolved D. Germline V gene sequence: CDR1 SGHRS, CDR2 YFSETQ. The CDR3 has 14 residues. V was pared by 5 bases and J by 3 bases, with 14 bases between. CDR3 region: CASRSRVRDTEAFF. Here the CDR3 DNA reads TGCGCCAGCAGAAGCCGCGTTCGGGACACTGAAGCTTTCTTT.